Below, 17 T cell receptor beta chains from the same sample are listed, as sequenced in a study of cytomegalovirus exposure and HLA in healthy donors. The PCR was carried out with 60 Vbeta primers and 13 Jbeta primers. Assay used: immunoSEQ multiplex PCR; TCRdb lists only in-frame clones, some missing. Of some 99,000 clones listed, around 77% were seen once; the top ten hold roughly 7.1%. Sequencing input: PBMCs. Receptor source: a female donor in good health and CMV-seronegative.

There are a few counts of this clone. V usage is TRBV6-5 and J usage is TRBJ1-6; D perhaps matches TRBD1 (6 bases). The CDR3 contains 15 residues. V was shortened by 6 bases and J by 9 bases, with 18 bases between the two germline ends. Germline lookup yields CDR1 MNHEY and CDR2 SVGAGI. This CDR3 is CASSPGQFRGSPLHF. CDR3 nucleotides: TGTGCCAGCAGCCCCGGACAGTTTAGGGGTTCACCCCTCCACTTT.

The CDR3: CASSGAPHPNEQFF. In DNA, the CDR3 is TGTGCCAGCAGTGGGGCCCCCCACCCAAATGAGCAGTTCTTC. The chain couples TRBV6-4 to TRBJ2-1, with D hard to call. The ends were cut back, 4 bases at V and 7 bases at J, with 14 bases in the middle. The germline gives CDR1 MRHNA, CDR2 SNTAGT. The CDR3 spans 14 residues.

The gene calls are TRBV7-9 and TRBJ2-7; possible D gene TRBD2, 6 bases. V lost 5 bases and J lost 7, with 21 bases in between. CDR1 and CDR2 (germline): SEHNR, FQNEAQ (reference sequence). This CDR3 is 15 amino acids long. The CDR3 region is CASSPLAGWAGEQYF. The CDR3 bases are TGTGCCAGCAGCCCGCTTGCGGGATGGGCGGGAGAGCAGTACTTC.

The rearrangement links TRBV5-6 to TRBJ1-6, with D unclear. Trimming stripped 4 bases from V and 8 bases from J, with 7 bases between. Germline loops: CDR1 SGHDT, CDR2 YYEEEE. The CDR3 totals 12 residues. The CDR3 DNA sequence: TGTGCCAGCAGCCCCGGGGATTCACCCCTCCACTTT. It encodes CASSPGDSPLHF. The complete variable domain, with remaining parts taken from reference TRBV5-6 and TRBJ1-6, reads DAGVTQSPTHLIKTRGQQVTLRCSPKSGHDTVSWYQQALGQGPQFIFQYYEEEERQRGNFPDRFSGHQFPNYSSELNVNALLLGDSALYLCASSPGDSPLHFGNGTRLTVT.

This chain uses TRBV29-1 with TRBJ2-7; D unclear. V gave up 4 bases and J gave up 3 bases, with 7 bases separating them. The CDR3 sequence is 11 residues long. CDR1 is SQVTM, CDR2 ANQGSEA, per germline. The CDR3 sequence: CSVVSRYEQYF. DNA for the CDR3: TGCAGCGTTGTATCCCGCTACGAGCAGTACTTC.

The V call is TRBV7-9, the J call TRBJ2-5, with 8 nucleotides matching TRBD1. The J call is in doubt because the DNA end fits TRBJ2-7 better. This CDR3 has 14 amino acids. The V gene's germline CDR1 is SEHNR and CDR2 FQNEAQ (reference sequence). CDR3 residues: CASSTDRGSYEQYF. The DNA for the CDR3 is TGTGCCAGCAGCACAGACAGGGGTTCATACGAGCAGTACTTC.

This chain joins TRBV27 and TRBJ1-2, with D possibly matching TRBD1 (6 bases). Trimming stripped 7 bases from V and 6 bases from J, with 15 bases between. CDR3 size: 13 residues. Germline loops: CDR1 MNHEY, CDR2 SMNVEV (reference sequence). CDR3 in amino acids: CASMPGRGNGYTF. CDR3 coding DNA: TGTGCCAGCATGCCAGGGAGGGGGAATGGCTACACCTTC.

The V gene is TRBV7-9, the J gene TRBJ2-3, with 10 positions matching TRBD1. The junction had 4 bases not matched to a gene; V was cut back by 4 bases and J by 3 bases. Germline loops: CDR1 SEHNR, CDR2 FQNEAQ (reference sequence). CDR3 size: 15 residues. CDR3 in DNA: TGTGCCAGCAGCTCCTGGGACAGGGGTACAGATACGCAGTATTTT. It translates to CASSSWDRGTDTQYF.

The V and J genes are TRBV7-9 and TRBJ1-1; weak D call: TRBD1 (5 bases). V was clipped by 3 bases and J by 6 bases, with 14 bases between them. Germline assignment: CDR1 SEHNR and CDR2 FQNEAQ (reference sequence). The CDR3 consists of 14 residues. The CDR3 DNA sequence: TGTGCCAGCAGCTTTTCCCAGGGAAGGGCTGAAGCTTTCTTT. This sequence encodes CASSFSQGRAEAFF. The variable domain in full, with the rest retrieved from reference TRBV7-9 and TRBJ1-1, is DTGVSQNPRHKITKRGQNVTFRCDPISEHNRLYWYRQTLGQGPEFLTYFQNEAQLEKSRLLSDRFSAERPKGSFSTLEIQRTEQGDSAMYLCASSFSQGRAEAFFGQGTRLTVV.

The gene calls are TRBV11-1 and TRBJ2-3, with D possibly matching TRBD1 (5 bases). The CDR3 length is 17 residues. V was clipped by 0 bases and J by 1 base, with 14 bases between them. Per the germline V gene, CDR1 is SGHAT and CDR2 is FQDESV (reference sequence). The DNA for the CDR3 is TGTGCCAGCAGCTTAGCCAGGGCCTCGGGTGGCACAGATACGCAGTATTTT. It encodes CASSLARASGGTDTQYF.

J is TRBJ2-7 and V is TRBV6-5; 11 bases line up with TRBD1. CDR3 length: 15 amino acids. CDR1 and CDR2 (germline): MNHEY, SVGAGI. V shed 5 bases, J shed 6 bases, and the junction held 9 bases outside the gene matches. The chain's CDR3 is CASSTPGTGGREQYF. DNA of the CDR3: TGTGCCAGCAGTACCCCCGGGACAGGGGGGCGCGAGCAGTACTTC.

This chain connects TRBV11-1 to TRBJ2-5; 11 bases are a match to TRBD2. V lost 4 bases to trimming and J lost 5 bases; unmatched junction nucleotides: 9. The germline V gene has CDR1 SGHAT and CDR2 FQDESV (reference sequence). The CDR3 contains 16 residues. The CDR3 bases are TGTGCCAGCAGCTCGAGGACTAGCGGGCAACGCGAGACCCAGTACTTC. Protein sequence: CASSSRTSGQRETQYF.

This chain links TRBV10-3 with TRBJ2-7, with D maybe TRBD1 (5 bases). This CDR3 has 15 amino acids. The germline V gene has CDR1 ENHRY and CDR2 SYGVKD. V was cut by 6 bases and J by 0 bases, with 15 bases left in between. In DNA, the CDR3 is TGTGCCATCAGGGGCCGACAGACCCTCTCCTACGAGCAGTACTTC. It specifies CAIRGRQTLSYEQYF.

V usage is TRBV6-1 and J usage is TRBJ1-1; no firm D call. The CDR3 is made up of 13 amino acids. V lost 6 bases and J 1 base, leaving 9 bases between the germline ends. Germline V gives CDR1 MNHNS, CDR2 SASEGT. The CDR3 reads CASSPPGNTEAFF. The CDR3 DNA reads TGTGCCAGCAGCCCGCCGGGGAACACTGAAGCTTTCTTT.

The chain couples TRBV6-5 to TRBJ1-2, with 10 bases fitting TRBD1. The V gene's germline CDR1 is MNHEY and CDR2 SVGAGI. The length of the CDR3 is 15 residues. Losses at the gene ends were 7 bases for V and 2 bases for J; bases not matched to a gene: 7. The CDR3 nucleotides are TGTGCCAGCATGACAGGGGGCAGTCCCAACTATGGCTACACCTTC. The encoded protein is CASMTGGSPNYGYTF.

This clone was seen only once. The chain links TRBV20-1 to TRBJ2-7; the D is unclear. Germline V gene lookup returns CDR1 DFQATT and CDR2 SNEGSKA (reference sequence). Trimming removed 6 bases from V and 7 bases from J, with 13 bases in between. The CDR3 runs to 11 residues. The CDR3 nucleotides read TGCAGTGCCACGGTGATTGGTGAGCAGTACTTC. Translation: CSATVIGEQYF.

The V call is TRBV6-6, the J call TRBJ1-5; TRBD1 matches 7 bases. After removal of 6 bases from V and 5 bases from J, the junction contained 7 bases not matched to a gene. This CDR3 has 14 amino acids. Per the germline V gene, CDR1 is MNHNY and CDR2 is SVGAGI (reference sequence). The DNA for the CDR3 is TGTGCCAGCAGCGAACAGGGGACCCATCAGCCCCAGCATTTT. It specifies CASSEQGTHQPQHF.